The 15 T cell receptor beta chains reported below all come from one sample, sequenced in a study of regulatory T cells in long-lasting Graves disease. Time point meaning: persistent/refractory GD, antithyroid drugs over 5 years with positive TRAb. The TCR library was made from RNA extracted from PBMCs. Arm-PCR of CDR3 regions and iRepertoire HTBI primers were used to build TCR beta libraries. TCRdb independently ran MiXCR on the multiplex PCR reads; one entry per CDR3 protein. The repertoire holds roughly 500,000 distinct CDR3 sequences, with roughly 20% as singletons. The specimen comprised peripheral blood mononuclear cells (PBMCs), sampled when the disease was refractory, from a patient treated with antithyroid drugs. These receptors came from a female donor with Graves disease.

This clonotype was seen a few times. The rearrangement links TRBV29-1 to TRBJ2-4; D perhaps matches TRBD2 (6 bases). The CDR3 totals 12 residues. The germline CDR1 and CDR2 sequences are SQVTM and ANQGSEA. Trimming pared 1 base from V and 10 bases from J, leaving 11 bases between. CDR3 sequence reads: CSVEAGAGIQYF. CDR3 nucleotides: TGCAGCGTTGAAGCCGGGGCGGGAATTCAGTACTTC.

In this sample, this clonotype turned up a few times. V gene TRBV4-1 combines with J gene TRBJ1-5; 8 bases map to TRBD1. Germline V lookup: CDR1 MGHRA, CDR2 YSYEKL. CDR3 length: 14 residues. The V gene end was trimmed by 1 base and the J gene end by 6 bases; junction bases not matched to a gene: 2. CDR3 in amino acids: CASSQGQGTQPQHF. CDR3 nucleotide sequence: TGCGCCAGCAGCCAAGGACAGGGGACTCAGCCCCAGCATTTT.

The rearrangement uses TRBV20-1 and TRBJ1-1; D not certain. The CDR3 totals 11 residues. CDR1 is DFQATT, CDR2 SNEGSKA, per germline (reference sequence). CDR3 nucleotide sequence: TGCAGGACTTGGTTGGGGTGGGAAGCTTTCTTT. It codes for CRTWLGWEAFF.

V usage is TRBV20-1 and J usage is TRBJ1-2, with D maybe TRBD1 (6 bases). CDR3 size: 16 residues. From germline, CDR1 is DFQATT and CDR2 SNEGSKA (reference sequence). Trimming cost V 2 bases and J 4 bases, with 20 bases left between them. CDR3: CSARPLDRTSGYGYTF. The DNA for the CDR3 is TGCAGTGCTAGACCGCTCGACAGGACGTCTGGCTATGGCTACACCTTC.

This clonotype has a count of ten or more. The chain combines TRBV28 with TRBJ1-2; no reliable D call. The V end lost 3 bases, the J end lost 3 bases, and 11 bases lay between the germline ends. The CDR3 extends over 14 amino acids. Germline CDR1 is MDHEN and CDR2 is SYDVKM. The chain's CDR3 is CASSFPPADYGYTF. The DNA for the CDR3 is TGTGCCAGCAGTTTCCCCCCGGCTGACTATGGCTACACCTTC.

This clonotype was seen repeatedly, ten times or more. The rearrangement links TRBV30 to TRBJ1-2; 8 bases line up with TRBD1. J was trimmed by 8 bases and V by 7 bases; bases with no gene match: 9. Germline V CDR1 and CDR2: GTSNPN, SVGIG (reference sequence). The CDR3 extends over 12 amino acids. For the CDR3, the DNA is TGTGCCTTAAAGCTGGACAGGGTAGGCTACACCTTC. Translation: CALKLDRVGYTF.

This clonotype was seen at least ten times. This chain links TRBV3-1 with TRBJ1-1; D gene unclear. This CDR3 contains 13 residues. The V gene lost 4 bases and the J gene lost 4 bases, with 10 bases spanning the gap. CDR1 and CDR2 (germline): LGHDT, YNNKEL (reference sequence). CDR3 bases: TGTGCCAGCAGCCTCGCGATGAGCACTGAAGCTTTCTTT. Its translation is CASSLAMSTEAFF.

This clonotype has a count of ten or more. The DNA for the CDR3 is TGTGCCAGCAGGGACTCAGCGGGAGGAGTTTACGAGCAGTACTTC. Residues: CASRDSAGGVYEQYF. The chain links TRBV2 to TRBJ2-7, with 9 bases lining up with TRBD2. Per the germline V gene, CDR1 is SNHLY and CDR2 is FYNNEI. J lost 4 bases, V lost 6 bases, and 10 bases had no gene match. The CDR3 spans 15 residues.

The sample holds many counts of this clonotype. V usage is TRBV30 and J usage is TRBJ2-2; D not resolved. The CDR3 length is 11 residues. Germline loops: CDR1 GTSNPN, CDR2 SVGIG (reference sequence). V lost 2 bases and J 5 bases, leaving 3 bases between the germline ends. As DNA, the CDR3 is TGTGCCTGGAGTTCGACCGGGGAGCTGTTTTTT. Protein product: CAWSSTGELFF.

With respect to this clonotype: The junction shows a germline mismatch at one end, possibly a read error. The chain joins TRBV10-3 to TRBJ2-7; 11 positions match TRBD2. This CDR3 contains 14 residues. Germline-derived CDR1 and CDR2 are ENHRY and SYGVKD. The CDR3 region is CAIGDPSGRYEQYF. CDR3 nucleotide sequence: TGTGCCATCGGTGACCCTAGCGGGAGGTACGAGCAGTACTTC.

The sample holds a few counts of this clonotype. V and J are TRBV18 and TRBJ2-2; maybe TRBD2 (5 bases). V was clipped by 9 bases and J by 4 bases, with 18 bases between them. The CDR3 length is 15 residues. Per germline, CDR1 KGHSH and CDR2 LQKENI. CDR3 amino acids: CASRPQVAGTGELFF. The CDR3 region has the DNA TGTGCCAGTCGGCCCCAAGTCGCGGGCACCGGGGAGCTGTTTTTT. The whole variable domain, remainder taken from reference TRBV18 and TRBJ2-2, is NAGVMQNPRHLVRRRGQEARLRCSPMKGHSHVYWYRQLPEEGLKFMVYLQKENIIDESGMPKERFSAEFPKEGPSILRIQQVVRGDSAAYFCASRPQVAGTGELFFGEGSRLTVL.

This clonotype showed up just a few times. The gene calls are TRBV12-3 or TRBV12-4 and TRBJ1-1, with a weak D call TRBD1 (5 bases). The V and J ends lost 6 bases and 6 bases respectively, with 14 bases between them. This CDR3 has 13 amino acids. The CDR3 region is CASSPPGTPEAFF. The CDR3 DNA reads TGTGCCAGCAGCCCCCCCGGGACGCCTGAAGCTTTCTTT.

In its sample, this clonotype was seen many times. The chain uses TRBV6-1 and TRBJ2-5; D not resolved. Trimming stripped 5 bases from V and 0 bases from J, with 4 bases between. This CDR3 region has 12 residues. Germline V gene sequence: CDR1 MNHNS, CDR2 SASEGT. In DNA, the CDR3 is TGTGCCAGCAGTAACAACCAAGAGACCCAGTACTTC. Amino acids: CASSNNQETQYF.

In this sample, this clonotype turned up a few times. The gene calls are TRBV19 and TRBJ2-2; weak D call: TRBD1 (5 bases). From germline, CDR1 is LNHDA and CDR2 SQIVND (reference sequence). V lost 4 bases, J lost 5 bases, and 17 bases lay in between. This CDR3 has 16 residues. CDR3 coding DNA: TGTGCCAGTAGTACACCAGACAGTGCAGGGACCGGGGAGCTGTTTTTT. Translating gives CASSTPDSAGTGELFF.

A remark on this clonotype: A read error may explain this, as a much larger clone is one base away. This CDR3 is CASSRTSGRGKYEQCF. The CDR3 nucleotides read TGTGCCAGCAGTCGGACTAGCGGGAGGGGTAAATACGAGCAGTGCTTC. The V gene is TRBV28, the J gene TRBJ2-7; TRBD2 agrees at 15 bases. The CDR3 has 16 amino acids. Germline V lookup: CDR1 MDHEN, CDR2 SYDVKM.